This T cell receptor beta chain was sequenced for a study of blood T cell repertoires in COVID-19. A case of COVID-19 had been met by exposed participants within 2 weeks before study entry. The V end was cut by 3 bases, the J end by 1 base, with 10 bases between. Germline V gene sequence: CDR1 SEHNR, CDR2 FQNEAQ (reference sequence). This CDR3 has 15 residues. The authors' processing: Amplification with reference gene primers provided the estimates of nucleated cell counts. Sequencing used immunoSEQ multiplex PCR; TCRdb keeps in-frame clones, though not all of them. The V and J calls and clone size come from that table; D and trimming were worked out from the DNA. The sample holds 200,000 to 250,000 clones, over 70% seen once.

The origin of this receptor is a woman aged 30 to 39 who had been exposed to COVID-19. J is TRBJ2-1 and V is TRBV7-9, with D unclear. The sample comprised PBMCs or T cells enriched from blood (not recorded which). This CDR3 reads CASSFTKRSYNEQFF. CDR3 bases: TGTGCCAGCAGCTTTACTAAGAGATCCTACAATGAGCAGTTCTTC.